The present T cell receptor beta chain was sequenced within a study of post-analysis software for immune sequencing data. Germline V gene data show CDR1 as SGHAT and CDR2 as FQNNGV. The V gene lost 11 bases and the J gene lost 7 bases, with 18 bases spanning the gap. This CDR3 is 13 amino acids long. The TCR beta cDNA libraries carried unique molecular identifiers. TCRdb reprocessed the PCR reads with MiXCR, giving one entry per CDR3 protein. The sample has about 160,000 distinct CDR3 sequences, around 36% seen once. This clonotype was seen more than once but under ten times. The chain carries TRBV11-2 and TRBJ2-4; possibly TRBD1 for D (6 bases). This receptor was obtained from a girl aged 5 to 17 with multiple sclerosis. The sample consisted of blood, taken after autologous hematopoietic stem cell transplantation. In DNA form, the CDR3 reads TGTGCCTGCGGTACAGGGCCAGGGAACATTCAGTACTTC. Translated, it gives CACGTGPGNIQYF.